This TCR beta chain appears in the sequencing data of a study of glioma-infiltrating T cells after dendritic cell vaccination. The data were produced by immunoSEQ multiplex PCR, yet TCRdb's version contains in-frame clones alone and is incomplete. The sample lists tens of thousands of clones, approximately 87% occurring once. Note on this clone: What it recognizes is unknown.

Fresh-frozen tumor tissue and more than two years of survival data were available for all. Blood PBMC samples: pre-vaccination, two weeks post third vaccination, and at tumor progression. The V and J ends lost 1 base and 2 bases respectively, with 12 bases between them. CDR1 and CDR2 from the germline V gene are SGHDT and YYEEEE. This CDR3 has 15 amino acids. The study, taken as a whole, reports: Higher pretreatment TIL content predicted longer progression-free time and survival.

V and J are TRBV5-6 and TRBJ2-5; weak D call: TRBD2 (5 bases). Sequenced material: blood, taken before dendritic cell vaccination. This TCR was recovered from a human donor with glioblastoma. The CDR3, as DNA: TGTGCCAGCAGCTTGATACAGACGGGGCAAGAGACCCAGTACTTC. Translated, it gives CASSLIQTGQETQYF.